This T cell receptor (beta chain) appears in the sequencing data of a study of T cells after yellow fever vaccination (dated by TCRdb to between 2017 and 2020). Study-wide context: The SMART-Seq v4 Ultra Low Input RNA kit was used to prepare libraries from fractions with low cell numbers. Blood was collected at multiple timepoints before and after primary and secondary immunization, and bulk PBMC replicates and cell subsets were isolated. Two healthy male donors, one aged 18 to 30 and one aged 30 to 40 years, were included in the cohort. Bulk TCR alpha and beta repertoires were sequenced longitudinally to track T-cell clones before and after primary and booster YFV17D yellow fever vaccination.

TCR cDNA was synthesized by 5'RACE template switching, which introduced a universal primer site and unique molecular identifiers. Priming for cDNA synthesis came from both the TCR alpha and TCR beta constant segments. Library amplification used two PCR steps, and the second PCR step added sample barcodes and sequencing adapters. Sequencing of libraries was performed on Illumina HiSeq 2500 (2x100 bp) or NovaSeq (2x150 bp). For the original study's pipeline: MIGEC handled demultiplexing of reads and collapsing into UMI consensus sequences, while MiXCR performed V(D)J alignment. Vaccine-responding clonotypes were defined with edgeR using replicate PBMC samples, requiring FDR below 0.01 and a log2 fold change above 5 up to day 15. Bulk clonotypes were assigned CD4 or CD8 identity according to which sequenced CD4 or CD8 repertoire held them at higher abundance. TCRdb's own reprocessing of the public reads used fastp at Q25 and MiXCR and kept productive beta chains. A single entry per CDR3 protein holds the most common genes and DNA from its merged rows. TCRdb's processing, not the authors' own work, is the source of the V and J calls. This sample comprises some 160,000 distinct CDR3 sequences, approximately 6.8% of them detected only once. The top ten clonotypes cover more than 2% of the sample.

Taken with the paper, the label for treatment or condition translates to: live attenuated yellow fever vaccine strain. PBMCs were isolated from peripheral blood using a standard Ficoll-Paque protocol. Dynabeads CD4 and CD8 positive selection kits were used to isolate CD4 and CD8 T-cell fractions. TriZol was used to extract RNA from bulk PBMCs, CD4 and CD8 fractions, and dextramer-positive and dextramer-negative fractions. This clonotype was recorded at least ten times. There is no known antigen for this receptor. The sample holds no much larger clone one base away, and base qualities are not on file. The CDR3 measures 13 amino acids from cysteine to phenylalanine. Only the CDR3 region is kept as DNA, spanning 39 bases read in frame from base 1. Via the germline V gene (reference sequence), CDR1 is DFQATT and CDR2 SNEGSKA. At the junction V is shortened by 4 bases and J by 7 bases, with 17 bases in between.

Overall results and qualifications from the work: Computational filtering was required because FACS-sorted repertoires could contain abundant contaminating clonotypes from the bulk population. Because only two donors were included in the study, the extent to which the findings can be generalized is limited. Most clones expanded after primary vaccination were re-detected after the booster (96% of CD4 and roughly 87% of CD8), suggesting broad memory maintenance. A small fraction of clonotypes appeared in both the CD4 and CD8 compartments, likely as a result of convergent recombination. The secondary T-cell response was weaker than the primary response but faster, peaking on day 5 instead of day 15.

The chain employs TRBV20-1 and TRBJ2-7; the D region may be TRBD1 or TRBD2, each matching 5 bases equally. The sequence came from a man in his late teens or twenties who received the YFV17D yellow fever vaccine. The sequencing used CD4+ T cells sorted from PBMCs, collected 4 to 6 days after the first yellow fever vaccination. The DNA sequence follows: TGCAGTGCTAAGCCGGGACGGTCTTGGGAGCAGTACTTC. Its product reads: CSAKPGRSWEQYF.